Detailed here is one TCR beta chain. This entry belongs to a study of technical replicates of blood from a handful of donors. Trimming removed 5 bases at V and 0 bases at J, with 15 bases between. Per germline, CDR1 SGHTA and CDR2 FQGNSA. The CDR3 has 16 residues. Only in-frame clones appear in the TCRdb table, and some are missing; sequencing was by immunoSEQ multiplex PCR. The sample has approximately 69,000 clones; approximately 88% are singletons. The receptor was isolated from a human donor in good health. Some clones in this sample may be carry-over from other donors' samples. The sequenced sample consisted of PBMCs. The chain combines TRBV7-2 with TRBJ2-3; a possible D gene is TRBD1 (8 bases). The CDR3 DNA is TGTGCCAGCAGCCGGGGGGACAGGCGGAGCACAGATACGCAGTATTTT. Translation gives CASSRGDRRSTDTQYF. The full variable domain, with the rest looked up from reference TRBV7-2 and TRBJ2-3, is GAGVSQSPSNKVTEKGKDVELRCDPISGHTALYWYRQSLGQGLEFLIYFQGNSAPDKSGLPSDRFSAERTGGSVSTLTIQRTQQEDSAVYLCASSRGDRRSTDTQYFGPGTRLTVL.